This T cell receptor (beta chain) comes out of a study of shared clonotypes between healthy human individuals. Study-level background: A couple of women and three men aged 18 to 49 made up the donors. Used for every donor were three CD4 naive, three CD4 memory, two CD8 naive and one CD8 memory plate.

Details on this clone: Its antigen is not identified. This sample also contains other DNA sequences that code for the same CDR3.

Some clones are missing from TCRdb's copy, which holds only in-frame ones; the method was immunoSEQ multiplex PCR. The data hold approximately 1.5 million clones, with approximately 98.5% observed a single time. Study-wide findings and caveats: Relative to their counterparts shared across all four donors, non-shared clonotypes exhibited diminished generation probabilities.

Source material: naive CD4+ T cells sorted from blood. Sample subset: CD45RA+ positively selected. This sequence was found in a man aged 25 to 40 in good health.

The CDR3 region has the DNA TGCGCCAGCAGCTTGGTAAGCGGAACCTACAATGAGCAGTTCTTC. This gives the protein CASSLVSGTYNEQFF. This chain uses TRBV5-1 with TRBJ2-1, with a weak D call TRBD2 (5 bases). The germline gives CDR1 SGHRS, CDR2 YFSETQ. The length of the CDR3 is 15 residues. Trimming shortened V by 0 bases and J by 2 bases, and 9 bases separated the two germline ends.